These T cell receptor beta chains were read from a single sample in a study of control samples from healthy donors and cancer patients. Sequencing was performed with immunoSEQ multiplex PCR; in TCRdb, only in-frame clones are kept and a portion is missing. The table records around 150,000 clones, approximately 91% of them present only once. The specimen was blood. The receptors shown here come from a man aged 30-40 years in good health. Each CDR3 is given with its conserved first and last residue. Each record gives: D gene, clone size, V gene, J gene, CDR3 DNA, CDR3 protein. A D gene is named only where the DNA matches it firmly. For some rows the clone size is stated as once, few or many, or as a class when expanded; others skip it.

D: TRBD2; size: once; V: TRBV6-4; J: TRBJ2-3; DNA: TGTGCCAGCAGTTCCCTTAGCGGGGGAGACACAGATACGCAGTATTTT; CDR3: CASSSLSGGDTDTQYF
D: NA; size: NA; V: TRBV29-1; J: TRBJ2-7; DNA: TGCAGCGTGACCCAGGGTGTCTACGAGCAGTACTTC; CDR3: CSVTQGVYEQYF
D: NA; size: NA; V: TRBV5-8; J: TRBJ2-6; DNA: TGTGCCAGCAGCTCCCAGGCCTCTGGGGCCAACGTCCTGACTTTC; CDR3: CASSSQASGANVLTF
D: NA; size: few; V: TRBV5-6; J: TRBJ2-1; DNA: TGTGCCAGCAGCTTAGGCGACCATGAGCAGTTCTTC; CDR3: CASSLGDHEQFF
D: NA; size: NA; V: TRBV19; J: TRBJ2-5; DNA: TGTGCCAGTAGCCGGGTAGGGGGTAGGGGAGAGACCCAGTACTTC; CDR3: CASSRVGGRGETQYF
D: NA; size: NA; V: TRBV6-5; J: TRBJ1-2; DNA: TGTGCCAGCAGGCAAGGGGTTAACTATGGCTACACCTTC; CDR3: CASRQGVNYGYTF
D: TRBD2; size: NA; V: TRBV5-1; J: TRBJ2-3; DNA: TGCGCCAGCAGCTTAAGCGGGAGTAGCACAGATACGCAGTATTTT; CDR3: CASSLSGSSTDTQYF
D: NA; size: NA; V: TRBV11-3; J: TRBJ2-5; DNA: TGTGCCAGCAGCCTTAACACGGAGGGGGAGACCCAGTACTTC; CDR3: CASSLNTEGETQYF
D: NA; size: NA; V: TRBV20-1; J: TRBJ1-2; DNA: TGCAGTGCTAGTCCTAACTATGGCTACACCTTC; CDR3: CSASPNYGYTF
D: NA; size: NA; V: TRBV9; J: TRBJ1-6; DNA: TGTGCCAGCAGCGCCCCCCAAGGGGCCCTCCACTTT; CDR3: CASSAPQGALHF
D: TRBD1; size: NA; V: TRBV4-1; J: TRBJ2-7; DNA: TGCGCCAGCAGCTTCACGACAGGGGGCGCTTCCTACGAGCAGTACTTC; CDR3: CASSFTTGGASYEQYF
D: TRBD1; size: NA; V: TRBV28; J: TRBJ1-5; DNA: TGTGCCAGCCGGGGACAGCAGTATAGCAATCAGCCCCAGCATTTT; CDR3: CASRGQQYSNQPQHF
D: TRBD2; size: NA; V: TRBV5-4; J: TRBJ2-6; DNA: TGTGCCAGCAGGACGACTAGCGGGGGGGTGAGTGGGGCCAACGTCCTGACTTTC; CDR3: CASRTTSGGVSGANVLTF
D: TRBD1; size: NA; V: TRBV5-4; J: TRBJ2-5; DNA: TGTGCCAGCAGCTTGCCCGGGACAGGGCTAGAGACCCAGTACTTC; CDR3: CASSLPGTGLETQYF
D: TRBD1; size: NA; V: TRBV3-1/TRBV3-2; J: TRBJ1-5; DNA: TGTGCCAGCAGCCACGGGGACAGGGGGTATAGCAATCAGCCCCAGCATTTT; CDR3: CASSHGDRGYSNQPQHF
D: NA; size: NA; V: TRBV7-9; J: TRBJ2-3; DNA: TGTGCCAGCAGCCCTACGATGGGATCTAGCACAGATACGCAGTATTTT; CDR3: CASSPTMGSSTDTQYF
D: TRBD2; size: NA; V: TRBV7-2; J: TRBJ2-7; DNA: TGTGCCAGCAGCTTTACGGGGGGCTCCTACGAGCAGTACTTC; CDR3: CASSFTGGSYEQYF
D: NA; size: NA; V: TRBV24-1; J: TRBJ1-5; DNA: TGTGCCACCAGTGGGTTCGGGACGGATAATCAGCCCCAGCATTTT; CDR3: CATSGFGTDNQPQHF
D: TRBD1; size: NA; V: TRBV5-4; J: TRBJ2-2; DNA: TGTGCCAGCAGCTTATCTTGGACAGGTAACACCGGGGAGCTGTTTTTT; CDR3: CASSLSWTGNTGELFF
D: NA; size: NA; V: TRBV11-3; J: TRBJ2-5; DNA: TGTGCCAGCAGCTTAGTAAGGACTGGGGAGACCCAGTACTTC; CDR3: CASSLVRTGETQYF
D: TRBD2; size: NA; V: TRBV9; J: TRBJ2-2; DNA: TGTGCCAGCAGCCTTAGCGGGTCCGGGGAGCTGTTTTTT; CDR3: CASSLSGSGELFF
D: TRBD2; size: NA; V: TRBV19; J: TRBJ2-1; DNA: TGTGCCAGTGGGAGGGGAGGCGATGAGCAGTTCTTC; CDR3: CASGRGGDEQFF
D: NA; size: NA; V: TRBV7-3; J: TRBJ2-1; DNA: TGTGCCAGCAGCTTAAGTTTGGGGGAGCAGTTCTTC; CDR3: CASSLSLGEQFF
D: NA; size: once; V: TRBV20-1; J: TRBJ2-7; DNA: TGCAGGTCAGGATCTTACGAGCAGTACTTC; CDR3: CRSGSYEQYF
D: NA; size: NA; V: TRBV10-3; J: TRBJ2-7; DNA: TGTGCCATCAGTGAGTCGGCGAGCTACGAGCAGTACTTC; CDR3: CAISESASYEQYF
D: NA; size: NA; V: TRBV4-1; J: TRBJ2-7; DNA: TGCGCCAGCAGCCAAAAACCGGACACATACTCCTACGAGCAGTACTTC; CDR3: CASSQKPDTYSYEQYF
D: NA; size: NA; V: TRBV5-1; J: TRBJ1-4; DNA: TGCGCCAGCAGTCGCAACACTCAGGGTTCTGGTGAAAAACTGTTTTTT; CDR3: CASSRNTQGSGEKLFF
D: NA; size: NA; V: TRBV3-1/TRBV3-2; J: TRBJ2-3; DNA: TGTGCCAGCAGCCAGGTCGGGAGTACGCAGTATTTT; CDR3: CASSQVGSTQYF
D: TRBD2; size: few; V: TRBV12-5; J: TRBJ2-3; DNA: TGTGCTAGTGGTTTTGCCGGGAAATACCTAGCGGGCCGAGATACGCAGTATTTT; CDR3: CASGFAGKYLAGRDTQYF
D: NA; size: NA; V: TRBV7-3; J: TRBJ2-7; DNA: TGTGCCAGCAGCTTACGGCCAGGGTGGGACTACGAGCAGTACTTC; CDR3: CASSLRPGWDYEQYF
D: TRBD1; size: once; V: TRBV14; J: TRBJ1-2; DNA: TGTGCCAGCAGCCAAGGGACAGGGGGGGTCACAACTTATGGCTACACCTTC; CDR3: CASSQGTGGVTTYGYTF
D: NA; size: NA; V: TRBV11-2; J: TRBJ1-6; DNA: TGTGCCAGCAGCCCCGCCGAGCGTGGGTTTAATTCACCCCTCCACTTT; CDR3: CASSPAERGFNSPLHF
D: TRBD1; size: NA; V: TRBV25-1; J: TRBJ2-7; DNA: TGTGCCAGCACCACAGGGGGCGAAACCTACGAGCAGTACTTC; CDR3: CASTTGGETYEQYF
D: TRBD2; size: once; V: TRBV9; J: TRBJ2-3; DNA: TGTGCCAGCAGCGACGGGACTAGCGGAATTCGCACAGATACGCAGTATTTT; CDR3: CASSDGTSGIRTDTQYF
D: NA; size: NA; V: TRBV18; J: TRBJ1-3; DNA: TGTGCCAGCTCACCCCGTTTAGACACCATATATTTT; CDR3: CASSPRLDTIYF
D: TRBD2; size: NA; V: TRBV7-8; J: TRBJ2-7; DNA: TGTGCCAGCAGCTTAGGTGCTAGCGGGAGCTCCTACGAGCAGTACTTC; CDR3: CASSLGASGSSYEQYF
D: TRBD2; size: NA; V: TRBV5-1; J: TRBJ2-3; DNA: TGCGCCAGCAGCTCTAGCGGGGGAACAGATACGCAGTATTTT; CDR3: CASSSSGGTDTQYF
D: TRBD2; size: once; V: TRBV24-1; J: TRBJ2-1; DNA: TGTGCCACCAGCCCGACTAGCGGGCGGTCGGATGAGCAGTTCTTC; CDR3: CATSPTSGRSDEQFF
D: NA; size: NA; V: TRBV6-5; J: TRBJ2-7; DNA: TGTGCCAGCAGTTACTCGGACTCCGGGGGGCGCTACGAGCAGTACTTC; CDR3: CASSYSDSGGRYEQYF
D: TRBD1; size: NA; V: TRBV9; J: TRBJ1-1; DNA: TGTGCCAGCAGCGAAACCAACGGGGACAGAACCCTAGAAGCTTTCTTT; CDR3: CASSETNGDRTLEAFF
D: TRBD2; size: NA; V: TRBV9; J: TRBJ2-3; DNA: TGTGCCAGCACCCTTAGCGGGGGGGCCACAGATACGCAGTATTTT; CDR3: CASTLSGGATDTQYF
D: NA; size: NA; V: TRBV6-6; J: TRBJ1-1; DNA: TGTGCCAGCAGTCCTAGCGGGAGGGTGGGCACTGAAGCTTTCTTT; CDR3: CASSPSGRVGTEAFF
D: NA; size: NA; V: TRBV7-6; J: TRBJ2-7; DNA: TGTGCCAGCAGCTTACGTGGCGTCTCCTACGAGCAGTACTTC; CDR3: CASSLRGVSYEQYF